Sequencing of this TCR beta chain was carried out in a study of blood T cell repertoires in COVID-19. This clone has only one observation. Assay used: immunoSEQ multiplex PCR; TCRdb lists only in-frame clones, some missing. The table lists 9,000 to 10,000 clones, around 80% of them singletons. The clonotype comes from a man between 60 and 70 years old with active COVID-19. The source material was peripheral blood.

DNA for the CDR3: TGTGCCAGCAGCCCCCTATGGGGAGGCGATGAGCAGTTCTTC. Protein product: CASSPLWGGDEQFF. This chain links TRBV3-1 (or the pseudogene TRBV3-2) with TRBJ2-1, with TRBD2 as a possible D gene (6 bases). V lost 4 bases and J 8 bases, leaving 15 bases between the germline ends. The CDR3 runs 14 residues. Per germline, CDR1 LGHDT and CDR2 YNNKEL (reference sequence).